Reported below is one TCR beta chain. This clone appeared many times. The antigen it binds to is not known. Per-base quality was not reported, and no clone a single base away is much larger than it. The receptor library was made with PCR. Instrument used: Illumina HiSeq 4000. High-throughput sequencing was used to profile the TCR beta-chain CDR3 region of every patient. On the authors' methods: A classifier to discriminate distant-metastatic papillary thyroid cancer patients was built from CDR3 differences across clinicopathological groups. Repertoire diversity was assessed with the Shannon index, and tumor-blood repertoire similarity with the Morisita-Horn index. TCRdb took the public reads, trimmed them with fastp at Q25, ran MiXCR for clone calling and kept in-frame beta chains. The V and J calls here are based on TCRdb, not the publication. In all, the sample holds tens of thousands of clones, and 25% to 30% of those were seen once. The top ten clones comprise approximately 9.9% of the sample.

This specimen belongs to a study of metastatic and nonmetastatic thyroid tumors (dated by TCRdb to about 2020). The study in broad terms: Repertoires were compared across peripheral blood and tumor or nodule tissue samples from malignant and benign thyroid patients.

No treatment had been received by any patient before thyroid surgery. The study retrospectively analysed patient clinical samples collected from about 2012 to 2019 using T-cell receptor beta sequencing. Results and caveats for the whole study, not just this receptor: TCR beta diversity was reported as significantly higher in malignant tumors than in benign nodules, in both blood and tumor samples.

Sequenced sample: blood. The sequence derives from a female donor with papillary thyroid cancer or a benign thyroid nodule (not recorded which). Some clones in this sample may be carry-over from other donors' samples.

The CDR3: CASSYREDLYGYTF. The DNA sequence is TGTGCCAGCAGTTACAGGGAGGATTTGTATGGCTACACCTTC. The sequence links TRBV6-5 to TRBJ1-2; a confident D gene designation cannot be given. The germline V gene provides CDR1 MNHEY and CDR2 SVGAGI. The germline ends are 12 bases apart after V is trimmed by 2 bases and J by 5 bases. From its cysteine to its phenylalanine, the CDR3 spans 14 amino acids. Only the CDR3 region is kept as DNA, spanning 42 bases read in frame from base 1.